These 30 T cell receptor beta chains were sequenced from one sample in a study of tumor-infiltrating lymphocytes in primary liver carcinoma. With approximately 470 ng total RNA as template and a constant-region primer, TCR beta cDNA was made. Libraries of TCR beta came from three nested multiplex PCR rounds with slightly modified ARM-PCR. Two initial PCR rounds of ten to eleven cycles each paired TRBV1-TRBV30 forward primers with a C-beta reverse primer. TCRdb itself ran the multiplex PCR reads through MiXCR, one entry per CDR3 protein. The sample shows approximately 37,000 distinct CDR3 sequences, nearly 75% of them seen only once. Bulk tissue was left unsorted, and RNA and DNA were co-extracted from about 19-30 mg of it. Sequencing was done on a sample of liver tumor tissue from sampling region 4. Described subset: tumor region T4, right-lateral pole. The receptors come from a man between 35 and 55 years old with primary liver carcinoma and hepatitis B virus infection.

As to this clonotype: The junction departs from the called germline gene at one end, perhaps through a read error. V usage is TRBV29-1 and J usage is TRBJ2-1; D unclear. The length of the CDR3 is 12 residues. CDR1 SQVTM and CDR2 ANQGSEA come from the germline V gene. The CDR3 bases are TGCAGCGTCCCTGTATCAAGTAATGACCAGTTCTTC. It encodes CSVPVSSNDQFF.

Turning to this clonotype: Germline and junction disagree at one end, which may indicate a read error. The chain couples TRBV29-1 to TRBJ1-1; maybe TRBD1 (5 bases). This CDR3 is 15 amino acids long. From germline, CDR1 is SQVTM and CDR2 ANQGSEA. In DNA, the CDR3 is TGCAGCGTTTCCGCAGGGCGGCGCATGAACACTGAGGCTTTCTTT. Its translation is CSVSAGRRMNTEAFF.

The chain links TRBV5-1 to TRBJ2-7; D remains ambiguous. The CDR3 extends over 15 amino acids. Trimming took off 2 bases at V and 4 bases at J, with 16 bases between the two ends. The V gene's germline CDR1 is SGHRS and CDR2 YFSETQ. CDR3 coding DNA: TGCGCCAGCAGCTTACAACCGCGATCCTTATACGAGCAGTACTTC. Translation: CASSLQPRSLYEQYF.

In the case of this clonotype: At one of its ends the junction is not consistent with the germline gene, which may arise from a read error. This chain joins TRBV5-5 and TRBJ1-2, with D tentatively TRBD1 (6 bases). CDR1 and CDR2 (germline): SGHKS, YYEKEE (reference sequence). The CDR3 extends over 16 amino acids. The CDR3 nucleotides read TGTGCCAGCAGCCCTCATCCGGACAGAACCAACTATGTCTACACCTTC. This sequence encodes CASSPHPDRTNYVYTF.

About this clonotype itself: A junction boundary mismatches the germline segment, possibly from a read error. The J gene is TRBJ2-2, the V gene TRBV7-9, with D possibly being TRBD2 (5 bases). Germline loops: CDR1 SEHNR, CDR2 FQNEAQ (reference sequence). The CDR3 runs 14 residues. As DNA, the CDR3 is TGTGCCAGTAGCTCTGGAGGAAACACCGGGGAGCTGTTTTTT. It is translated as CASSSGGNTGELFF.

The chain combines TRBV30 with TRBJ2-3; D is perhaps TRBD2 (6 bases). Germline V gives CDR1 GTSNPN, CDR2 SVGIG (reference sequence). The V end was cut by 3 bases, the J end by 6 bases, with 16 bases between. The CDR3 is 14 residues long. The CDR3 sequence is CAWSRGTRGDTQYF. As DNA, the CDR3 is TGTGCCTGGAGCCGAGGTACCCGGGGGGATACGCAGTATTTT.

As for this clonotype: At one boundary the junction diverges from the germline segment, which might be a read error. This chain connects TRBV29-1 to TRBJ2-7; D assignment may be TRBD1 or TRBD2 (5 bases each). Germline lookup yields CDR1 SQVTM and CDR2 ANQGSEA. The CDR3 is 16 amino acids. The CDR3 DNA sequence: TGCAGCCCCATGACATCTGGGACCTGCACTCCCTACGAGCATTACTTC. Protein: CSPMTSGTCTPYEHYF.

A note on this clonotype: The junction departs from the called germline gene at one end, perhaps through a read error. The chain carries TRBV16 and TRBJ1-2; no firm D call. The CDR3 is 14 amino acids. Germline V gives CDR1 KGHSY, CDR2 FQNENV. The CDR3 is CASSLSVTGYGYTF. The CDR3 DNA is TGTGCCAGTAGCCTATCGGTAACGGGGTATGGCTACACCTTC. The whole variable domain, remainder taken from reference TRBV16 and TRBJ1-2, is GEEVAQTPKHLVRGEGQKAKLYCAPIKGHSYVFWYQQVLKNEFKFLISFQNENVFDETGMPKERFSAKCLPNSPCSLEIQATKLEDSAVYFCASSLSVTGYGYTFGSGTRLTVV.

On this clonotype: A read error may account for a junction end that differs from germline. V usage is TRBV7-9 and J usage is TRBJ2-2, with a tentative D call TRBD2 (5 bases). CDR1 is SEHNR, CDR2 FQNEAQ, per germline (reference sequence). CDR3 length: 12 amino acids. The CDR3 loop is CVSRLGAGELFF. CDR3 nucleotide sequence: TGTGTCAGCAGGCTCGGGGCCGGGGAGCTGTTTTTT.

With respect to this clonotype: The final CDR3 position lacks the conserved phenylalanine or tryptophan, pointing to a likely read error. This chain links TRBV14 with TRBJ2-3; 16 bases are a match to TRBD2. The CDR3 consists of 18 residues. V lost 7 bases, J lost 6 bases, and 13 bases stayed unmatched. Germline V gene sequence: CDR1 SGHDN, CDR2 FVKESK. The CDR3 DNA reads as TGTGCCAGCACCCCTGGGACTAGCGGGAGGGCCTGGATGGATACGCAGTATTTG. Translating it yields CASTPGTSGRAWMDTQYL.

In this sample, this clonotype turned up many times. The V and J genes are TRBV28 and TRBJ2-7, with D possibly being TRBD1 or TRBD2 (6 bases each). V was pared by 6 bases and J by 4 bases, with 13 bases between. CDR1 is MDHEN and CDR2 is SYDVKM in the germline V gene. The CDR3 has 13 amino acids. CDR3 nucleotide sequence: TGTGCCAGCAGGGGGGGCCCAAGGTACGAGCAGTACTTC. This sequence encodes CASRGGPRYEQYF. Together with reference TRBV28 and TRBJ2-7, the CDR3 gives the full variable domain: DVKVTQSSRYLVKRTGEKVFLECVQDMDHENMFWYRQDPGLGLRLIYFSYDVKMKEKGDIPEGYSVSREKKERFSLILESASTNQTSMYLCASRGGPRYEQYFGPGTRLTVT.

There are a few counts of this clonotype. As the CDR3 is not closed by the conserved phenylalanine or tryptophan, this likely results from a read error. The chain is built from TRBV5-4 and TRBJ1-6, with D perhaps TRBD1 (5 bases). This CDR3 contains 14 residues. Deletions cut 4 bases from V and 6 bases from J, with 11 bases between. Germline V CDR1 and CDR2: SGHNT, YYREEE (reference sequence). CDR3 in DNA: TGTGCCAGCAGCACGGGCGGGGGTAATTCACCCCTCCACGTT. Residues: CASSTGGGNSPLHV.

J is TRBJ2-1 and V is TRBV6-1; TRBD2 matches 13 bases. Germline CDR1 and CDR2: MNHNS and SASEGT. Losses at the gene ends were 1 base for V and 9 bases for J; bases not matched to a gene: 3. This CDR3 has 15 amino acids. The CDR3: CASSEGTSGSCEQFF. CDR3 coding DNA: TGTGCCAGCAGTGAAGGGACTAGCGGGAGCTGTGAGCAGTTCTTC.

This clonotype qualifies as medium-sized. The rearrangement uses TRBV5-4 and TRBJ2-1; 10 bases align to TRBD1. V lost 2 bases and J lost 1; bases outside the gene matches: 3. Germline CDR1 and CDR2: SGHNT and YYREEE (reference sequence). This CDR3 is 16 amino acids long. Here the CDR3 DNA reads TGTGCCAGCAGCTTTGACAGGGGGCTTTCCTACAATGAGCAGTTCTTC. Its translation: CASSFDRGLSYNEQFF.

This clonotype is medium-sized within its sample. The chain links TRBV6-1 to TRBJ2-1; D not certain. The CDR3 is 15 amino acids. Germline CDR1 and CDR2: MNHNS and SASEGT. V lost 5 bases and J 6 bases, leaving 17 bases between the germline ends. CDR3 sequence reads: CASSLRAKMGNEQFF. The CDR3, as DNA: TGTGCCAGCAGTTTAAGGGCCAAGATGGGCAATGAGCAGTTCTTC.

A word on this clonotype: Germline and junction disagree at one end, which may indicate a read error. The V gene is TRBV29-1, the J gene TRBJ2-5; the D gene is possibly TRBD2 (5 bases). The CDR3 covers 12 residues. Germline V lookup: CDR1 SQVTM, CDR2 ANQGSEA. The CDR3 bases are TGTAGCGTTCCACTGGGCGTGGAGATCCAGTACTTC. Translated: CSVPLGVEIQYF.

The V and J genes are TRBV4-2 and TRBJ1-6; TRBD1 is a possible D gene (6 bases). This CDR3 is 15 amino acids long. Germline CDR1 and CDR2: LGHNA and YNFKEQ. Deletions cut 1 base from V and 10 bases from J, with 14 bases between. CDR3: CASSQATGSTSPLHF. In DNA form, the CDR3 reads TGTGCCAGCAGCCAAGCGACAGGTTCTACATCACCCCTCCACTTT.

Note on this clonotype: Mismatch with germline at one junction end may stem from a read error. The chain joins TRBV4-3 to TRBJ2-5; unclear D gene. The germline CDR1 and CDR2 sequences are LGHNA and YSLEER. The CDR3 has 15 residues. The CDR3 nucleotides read TGCGCCAGCAGCCAAGCAGTCCGTTTGACTGAGATCCAATATTTC. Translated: CASSQAVRLTEIQYF.

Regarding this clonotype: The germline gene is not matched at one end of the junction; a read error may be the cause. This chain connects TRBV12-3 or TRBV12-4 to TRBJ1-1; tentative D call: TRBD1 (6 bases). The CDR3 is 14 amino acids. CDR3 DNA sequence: TGTGCCAGCAATAGACGTCAGGGGCCGGCTGAAGCTTTCTTC. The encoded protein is CASNRRQGPAEAFF.

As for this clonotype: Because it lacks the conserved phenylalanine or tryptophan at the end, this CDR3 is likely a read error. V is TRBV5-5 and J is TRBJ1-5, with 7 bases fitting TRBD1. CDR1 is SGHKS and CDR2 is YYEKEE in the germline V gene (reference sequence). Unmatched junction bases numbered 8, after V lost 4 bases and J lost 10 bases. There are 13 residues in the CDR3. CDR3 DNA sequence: TGTGCCAGCAGCCCCCGGGACAGACGACCCCAGCATCTT. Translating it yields CASSPRDRRPQHL.

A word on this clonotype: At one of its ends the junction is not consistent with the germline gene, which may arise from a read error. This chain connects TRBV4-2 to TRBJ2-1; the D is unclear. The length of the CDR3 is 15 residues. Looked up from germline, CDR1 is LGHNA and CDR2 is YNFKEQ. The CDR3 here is CASGHISFSGNQQFF. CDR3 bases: TGTGCCAGCGGCCATATTAGTTTTTCCGGCAATCAGCAGTTCTTC.

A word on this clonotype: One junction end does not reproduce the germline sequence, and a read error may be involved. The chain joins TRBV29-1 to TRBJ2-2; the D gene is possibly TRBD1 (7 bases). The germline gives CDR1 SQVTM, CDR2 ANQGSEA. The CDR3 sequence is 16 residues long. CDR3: CSVGGLDRVGTGELFF. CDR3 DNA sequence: TGTAGCGTTGGAGGGTTAGACAGGGTGGGCACCGGGGAGCTGTTTTTT.

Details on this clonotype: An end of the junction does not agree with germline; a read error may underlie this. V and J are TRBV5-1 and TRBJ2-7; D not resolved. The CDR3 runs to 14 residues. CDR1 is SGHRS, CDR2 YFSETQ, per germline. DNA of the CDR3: TGCGCCAGCAGCTTAGATCCTTCCACCTACGAGCACTACTTC. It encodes CASSLDPSTYEHYF.

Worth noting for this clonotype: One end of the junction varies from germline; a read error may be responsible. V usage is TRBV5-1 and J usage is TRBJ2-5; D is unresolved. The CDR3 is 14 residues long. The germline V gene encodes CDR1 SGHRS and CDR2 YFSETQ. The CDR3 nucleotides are TGCGCCAGTAGCTTGGAACTAAATGAAGAGAGCCAGTACTTC. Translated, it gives CASSLELNEESQYF.

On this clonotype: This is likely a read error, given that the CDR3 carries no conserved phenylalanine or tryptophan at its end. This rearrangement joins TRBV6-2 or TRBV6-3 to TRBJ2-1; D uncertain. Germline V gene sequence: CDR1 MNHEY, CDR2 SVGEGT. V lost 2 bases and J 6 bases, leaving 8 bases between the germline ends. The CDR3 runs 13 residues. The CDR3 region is CASSYQLGNEQFL. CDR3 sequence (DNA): TGTGCCAGCAGTTACCAGCTGGGCAATGAGCAGTTCCTC.

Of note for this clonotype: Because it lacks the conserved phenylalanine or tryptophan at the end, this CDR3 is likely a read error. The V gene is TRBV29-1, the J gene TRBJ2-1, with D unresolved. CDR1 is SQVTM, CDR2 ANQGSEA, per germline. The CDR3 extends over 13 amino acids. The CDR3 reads CSAAPLSYNGQFS. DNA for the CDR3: TGCAGCGCCGCCCCCCTCTCCTACAATGGGCAGTTCTCC.

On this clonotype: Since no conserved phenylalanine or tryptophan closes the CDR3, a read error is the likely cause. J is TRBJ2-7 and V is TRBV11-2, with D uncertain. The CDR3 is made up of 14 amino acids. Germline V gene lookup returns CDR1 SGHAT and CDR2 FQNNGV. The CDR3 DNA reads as TGTCCCAGCAGCTTAGATCGACGAGCCTACGAGCAGTACCTC. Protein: CPSSLDRRAYEQYL.

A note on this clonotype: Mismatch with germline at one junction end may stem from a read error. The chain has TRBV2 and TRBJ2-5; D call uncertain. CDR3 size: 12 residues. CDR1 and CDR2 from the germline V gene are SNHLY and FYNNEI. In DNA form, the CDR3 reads TGTGCCAGCAGTGAAAACCAAGAGACCCACTACTTC. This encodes CASSENQETHYF.

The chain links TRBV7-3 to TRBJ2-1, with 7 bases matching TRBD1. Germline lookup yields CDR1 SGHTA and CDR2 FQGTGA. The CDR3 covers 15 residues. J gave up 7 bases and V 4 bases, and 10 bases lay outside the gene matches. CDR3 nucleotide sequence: TGTGCCAGCAGCTCCGGGACAGAGGTGCAGAATGAGCAGTTCTTC. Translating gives CASSSGTEVQNEQFF.

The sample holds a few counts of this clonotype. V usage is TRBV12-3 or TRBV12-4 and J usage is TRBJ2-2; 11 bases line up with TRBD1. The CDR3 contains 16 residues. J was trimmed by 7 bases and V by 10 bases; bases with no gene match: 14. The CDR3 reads CANSLGTGGLFGELFF. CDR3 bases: TGTGCCAACAGCCTCGGGACAGGGGGGTTGTTCGGGGAGCTGTTTTTT.